This T cell receptor (beta chain) was captured in a study of post-analysis software for immune sequencing data. Study-wide results and caveats: F measure grouped same-batch samples tightly together. Controls had lower frequencies than patients of a handful of TRBV segments, which included TRBV5-6, TRBV5-1 and TRBV20-1. Multiple sclerosis patients had significantly lower normalized Chao1 diversity than controls.

This CDR3 is 16 amino acids long. CDR1 and CDR2 from the germline V gene are LGHNT and FRNRAP. V shed 5 bases and J 4 bases; nucleotides not matched to a gene: 10. Built from TCR beta cDNA, the libraries had unique molecular identifiers in them. MiXCR, applied by TCRdb to the PCR reads, yields one record per CDR3 protein. The table lists roughly 870,000 distinct CDR3 sequences, about 53% of them singletons. Concerning this clonotype itself: No antigen is known for it.

Sequencing input: blood. This chain links TRBV12-5 with TRBJ2-3, with 9 bases identical to TRBD1. This clonotype was sampled from a girl between 10 and 17 years old with multiple sclerosis. This CDR3 is CASGLPGTGIADTQYF. The CDR3 bases are TGTGCTAGTGGTCTGCCAGGGACAGGGATCGCAGATACGCAGTATTTT. The full variable domain, its missing parts supplied by reference TRBV12-5 and TRBJ2-3, is DARVTQTPRHKVTEMGQEVTMRCQPILGHNTVFWYRQTMMQGLELLAYFRNRAPLDDSGMPKDRFSAEMPDATLATLKIQPSEPRDSAVYFCASGLPGTGIADTQYFGPGTRLTVL.